The TCR beta chain described here comes from a study of blood T cell repertoires in COVID-19. TCRdb's table, derived via immunoSEQ multiplex PCR, lists solely in-frame clones and lacks some. The table has more than 150,000 clones, roughly 87% seen once. Living in roughly 25 US areas, the participants were between about 18 and 90 years of age. Participant-reported clinical history was the basis for cohort assignment. The sequenced sample consisted of PBMCs or T cells enriched from blood (not recorded which). This receptor was identified in a woman aged 45-65 years who had recovered from COVID-19.

The CDR3 loop reads CASSLTGGGTSGANVLTF. CDR3 nucleotide sequence: TGTGCCAGCAGCCTAACAGGGGGCGGAACCTCTGGGGCCAACGTCCTGACTTTC. The chain couples TRBV7-9 to TRBJ2-6, with 9 bases fitting TRBD1. The J segment lost 0 bases and the V segment lost 5 bases, leaving 8 bases of the junction unmatched. Germline CDR1 is SEHNR and CDR2 is FQNEAQ (reference sequence). The CDR3 is 18 amino acids.